Listed below are T cell receptor beta chains from one sample, sequenced in a study of shared clonotypes between healthy human individuals. The protocol was immunoSEQ multiplex PCR, while the TCRdb copy is restricted to in-frame clones and leaves out a portion. The table records approximately 1.5 million clones, roughly 98% of them present only once. What was sequenced was naive CD4+ T cells sorted from blood. Every receptor here comes from a man aged 25 to 40 in good health. Each CDR3 is given with its conserved first and last residue. Size values are once, few and many counts, or a class for expanded clones, and some rows have none.

>TRBJ2-2|TRBV5-1|-
CASSRDLAGAFNTGELFF
>TRBJ2-7|TRBV28|-
CASRQTSGSGIYEQYF
>TRBJ2-5|TRBV4-3|-
CASSQLLGLAGGETQYF
>TRBJ1-4|TRBV30|-
CAWAHVNGEKLFF
>TRBJ2-7|TRBV7-9|-
CASSLEHEQYF
>TRBJ1-2|TRBV28|-
CASSLAAWTDF
>TRBJ2-3|TRBV15|-
CATRRGGAEADTQYF
>TRBJ2-7|TRBV30|-
CAWAPGGYEQYF
>TRBJ2-7|TRBV28|-
CASSFRGQALYEQYF
>TRBJ2-1|TRBV7-9|-
CASSPRGGTHNEQFF
>TRBJ1-2|TRBV15|-
CATSRGGSGAPGYGYTF
>TRBJ1-2|TRBV12-1|once
CASPGQGHGYTF
>TRBJ2-2|TRBV11-3|-
CASSSRQGDTGELFF
>TRBJ2-5|TRBV28|-
CASRQIQETQYF
>TRBJ1-1|TRBV7-3|-
CASSLLAVLNTEAFF
>TRBJ2-5|TRBV7-2|once
CASSRQISGRGLVLETQYF
>TRBJ2-5|TRBV27|-
CASSPGLAGAETQYF
>TRBJ2-5|TRBV19|-
CASSGPRTGRIETQYF
>TRBJ2-7|TRBV28|-
CASSASPNYEQYF
>TRBJ1-1|TRBV7-9|-
CASSFRGSEAFF
>TRBJ2-2|TRBV10-2|once
CASSVVAGIGANTGELFF
>TRBJ2-7|TRBV4-1|-
CASSARDNYEQYF
>TRBJ2-2|TRBV30|-
CAWSGLAGLNTGELFF
>TRBJ2-1|TRBV28|-
CATFRTGGTGNEQFF
>TRBJ1-2|TRBV19|-
CASSRPNYGYTF
>TRBJ2-5|TRBV7-7|-
CASSLVGPQETQYF
>TRBJ1-1|TRBV19|-
CASSALPGNTEAFF
>TRBJ2-3|TRBV2|once
CASSEEFPGTETSTDTQYF
>TRBJ1-2|TRBV4-1|once
CASSQANRYIHVRGYTF
>TRBJ2-1|TRBV7-9|-
CASSLTANLANEQFF
>TRBJ2-1|TRBV2|once
CASSEVRFEQFF
>TRBJ2-1|TRBV19|-
CASSIGQLLNNEQFF
>TRBJ2-5|TRBV11-2|-
CASRVVLTTGETQYF
>TRBJ1-2|TRBV15|-
CATSRALAGARRDYGYTF
>TRBJ1-5|TRBV28|-
CASRTDRTPTAPQHF
>TRBJ1-1|TRBV30|-
CAWGNRGNTEAFF
>TRBJ2-7|TRBV18|-
CASSLAALNYEQYF
>TRBJ2-3|TRBV19|-
CASSIQGTDTQYF